The TCR beta chain described here comes from a study of chronic HIV infection and antiretroviral therapy. The sample holds many counts of this clonotype. Using its own MiXCR run on the 5' RACE reads, TCRdb lists one record per CDR3 protein. The sample consists of around 30,000 distinct CDR3 sequences, more than 7.5% of them appearing once. CDR3 length: 12 amino acids. Trimming removed 0 bases from V and 5 bases from J, with 4 bases in between. CDR1 is ENHRY and CDR2 is SYGVKD in the germline V gene. The chain links TRBV10-3 to TRBJ2-5, with D unclear. Material: peripheral blood. The source is an adult who had HIV and had not received antiretroviral therapy, or was an uninfected healthy control (not recorded which). The CDR3 region is CAISESFETQYF. The CDR3 DNA follows: TGTGCCATCAGTGAGTCGTTTGAGACCCAGTACTTC.